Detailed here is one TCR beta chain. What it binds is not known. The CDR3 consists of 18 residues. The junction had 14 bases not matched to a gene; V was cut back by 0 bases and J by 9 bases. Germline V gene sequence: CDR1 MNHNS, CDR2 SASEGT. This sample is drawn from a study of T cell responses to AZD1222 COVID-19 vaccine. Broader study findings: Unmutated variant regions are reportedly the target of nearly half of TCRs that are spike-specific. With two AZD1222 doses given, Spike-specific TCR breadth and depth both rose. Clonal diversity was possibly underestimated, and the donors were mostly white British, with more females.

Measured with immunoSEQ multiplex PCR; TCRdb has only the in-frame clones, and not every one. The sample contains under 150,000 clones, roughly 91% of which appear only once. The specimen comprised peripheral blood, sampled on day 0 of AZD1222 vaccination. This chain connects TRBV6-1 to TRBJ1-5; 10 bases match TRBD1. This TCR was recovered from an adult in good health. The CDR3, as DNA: TGTGCCAGCAGTGAAGCGGTCGGGACAGGGGTCCTTCTAGGGCCCCAGCATTTT. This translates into CASSEAVGTGVLLGPQHF.